This TCR beta chain was captured by sequencing in a study of blood T cells in healthy people across ages. Study-level points and caveats: Relative to aged donors, long-lived donors carried more naive CD4+ cells and displayed higher diversity.

This CDR3 is 13 amino acids long. Per the germline V gene, CDR1 is DFQATT and CDR2 is SNEGSKA (reference sequence). The use of a sample-barcoded 5' primer and a J-beta primer mix characterized a second PCR of about 7 to 12 cycles. TCRdb itself ran the 5' RACE reads through MiXCR, one entry per CDR3 protein. This table has roughly 1.4 million distinct CDR3 sequences, 59% appearing once. This clonotype appeared a few times. Its antigen is not known. This chain joins TRBV20-1 and TRBJ1-2; TRBD1 agrees at 12 bases. This receptor was obtained from a man between 18 and 35 years old in good health. The specimen was blood. Written as DNA, the CDR3 is TGCAGGATTTCATCCCGGGACAGGGGGCGAGGCACCTTC. It yields the protein CRISSRDRGRGTF.